This T cell receptor (beta chain) was identified during a study of blood T cells in healthy people across ages. Findings and limits, study-wide: Significant beta diversity loss was already apparent by age approximately 40, declining roughly linearly. Both naive CD4+ cell counts and diversity were greater in long-lived donors than in aged donors. Unsorted PBMCs prevented conclusive naive versus antigen-experienced comparison. CMV infection status of these donors was not known.

A sample-barcoded 5' primer and a J-beta primer mix were used in a second PCR of about 6 to 11 cycles. TCRdb reprocessed the 5' RACE reads via MiXCR and lists one record per CDR3 protein. The sample holds 800,000 or so distinct CDR3 sequences, around 68% seen once. This clonotype was seen a few times. Its antigen is as yet unknown. The CDR3 extends over 13 amino acids. The germline V and J ends were trimmed by 2 bases and 11 bases, with 15 bases remaining between them. CDR1 is MDHEN and CDR2 is SYDVKM in the germline V gene. The rearrangement uses TRBV28 and TRBJ2-5, with unresolved D. The sequencing input was blood. The receptor's source is a man under 40 in good health. The CDR3 DNA is TGTGCCAGCAGTTTAGGGCAGCACACTGAGCAGTACTTC. This encodes CASSLGQHTEQYF.